This passage covers 27 T cell receptor beta chains from one sample sequenced in a study of T-cell memory formation after mild COVID-19. TCRdb re-analysed the 5' RACE reads in MiXCR, keeping a single row per CDR3 protein. The sample carries roughly 130,000 distinct CDR3 sequences, roughly 6% recorded once. Sequenced sample: PBMCs or a T cell subset sorted from them (not recorded which). These TCRs come from an adult woman who had mild COVID-19 (a few samples of this study predate the infection). Cell type and time point are not known.

The chain employs TRBV12-3 or TRBV12-4 and TRBJ1-4, with D possibly TRBD1 on 6 matching bases. Trimming took off 6 bases at V and 7 bases at J, with 12 bases between the two ends. The CDR3 is 13 residues long. This CDR3 reads CASSLGQSEKLFF. In DNA, the CDR3 is TGTGCCAGCAGCCTCGGACAGAGTGAAAAACTGTTTTTT.

This clonotype was detected a few times. The rearrangement uses TRBV7-2 and TRBJ2-3; D gene uncertain. Trimming took off 6 bases at V and 2 bases at J, with 9 bases between the two ends. Germline V CDR1 and CDR2: SGHTA, FQGNSA. The CDR3 runs to 13 residues. The DNA of the CDR3 is TGTGCCAGCAGTCCTATGATCACAGATACGCAGTATTTT. It codes for CASSPMITDTQYF. Full variable domain (remainder filled in from reference TRBV7-2 and TRBJ2-3): GAGVSQSPSNKVTEKGKDVELRCDPISGHTALYWYRQSLGQGLEFLIYFQGNSAPDKSGLPSDRFSAERTGGSVSTLTIQRTQQEDSAVYLCASSPMITDTQYFGPGTRLTVL.

This clonotype was detected only a few times. This rearrangement joins TRBV7-9 to TRBJ1-4; unclear D gene. The CDR3 has 13 amino acids. Trimming took 5 bases from V and 2 from J, leaving 6 bases between them. Per germline, CDR1 SEHNR and CDR2 FQNEAQ (reference sequence). DNA of the CDR3: TGTGCCAGCAGCACGAACACTAATGAAAAACTGTTTTTT. Amino acid sequence: CASSTNTNEKLFF.

The sample holds a few counts of this clonotype. The chain carries TRBV11-2 and TRBJ2-1, with D perhaps given as TRBD1 or TRBD2 (7 bases each). The CDR3 length is 16 residues. From germline, CDR1 is SGHAT and CDR2 FQNNGV. V was shortened by 8 bases and J by 6 bases, with 23 bases between the two germline ends. CDR3 loop: CASRRQGGQGINEQFF. The DNA of the CDR3 is TGTGCCAGCCGACGGCAGGGGGGGCAGGGGATCAATGAGCAGTTCTTC. Based on the CDR3 plus reference TRBV11-2 and TRBJ2-1, the full variable domain is EAGVAQSPRYKIIEKRQSVAFWCNPISGHATLYWYQQILGQGPKLLIQFQNNGVVDDSQLPKDRFSAERLKGVDSTLKIQPAKLEDSAVYLCASRRQGGQGINEQFFGPGTRLTVL.

This clonotype was detected ten times or more. The chain combines TRBV4-2 with TRBJ2-7; D might be TRBD1 (6 bases). The V gene lost 0 bases and the J gene lost 4 bases, with 10 bases spanning the gap. Germline assignment: CDR1 LGHNA and CDR2 YNFKEQ. This CDR3 comprises 14 residues. As DNA, the CDR3 is TGTGCCAGCAGCCAAGATCTGAGGGGGTACGAGCAGTACTTC. Encoded protein: CASSQDLRGYEQYF.

In this sample, this clonotype turned up many times. V and J are TRBV29-1 and TRBJ2-1; 9 bases agree with TRBD1. Germline CDR1 SQVTM, CDR2 ANQGSEA. V lost 7 bases to trimming and J lost 10 bases; unmatched junction nucleotides: 8. The CDR3 is made up of 12 amino acids. CDR3 nucleotides: TGCAGCGCCCCACAGGGGGCACGCGAGCAGTTCTTC. Protein: CSAPQGAREQFF.

This clonotype was counted at least ten times. The rearrangement uses TRBV7-9 and TRBJ2-7; no reliable D call. Trimming took 3 bases from V and 3 from J, leaving 9 bases between them. This CDR3 contains 13 residues. Per germline, CDR1 SEHNR and CDR2 FQNEAQ (reference sequence). The CDR3 region has the DNA TGTGCCAGCAGCTTGCCGCCCCACTACGAGCAGTACTTC. This sequence encodes CASSLPPHYEQYF.

This clonotype was seen a few times. V usage is TRBV25-1 and J usage is TRBJ2-7, with D uncertain. CDR3 length: 12 residues. Trimming stripped 4 bases from V and 6 bases from J, with 10 bases between. Germline-derived CDR1 and CDR2 are MGHDK and SYGVNS. The CDR3 loop reads CASSGHLSEQYF. The CDR3 nucleotides are TGTGCCAGCAGTGGACACCTCTCCGAGCAGTACTTC.

Only a few counts were recorded for this clonotype. The chain joins TRBV12-3 or TRBV12-4 to TRBJ1-2, with 11 bases matching TRBD1. The CDR3 totals 15 residues. Unmatched junction bases numbered 10, after V lost 6 bases and J lost 7 bases. CDR3 nucleotide sequence: TGTGCCAGCAGAACGTATGGACAGGGGGCTGGTGGCTACACCTTC. It codes for CASRTYGQGAGGYTF.

The sample holds a few counts of this clonotype. The chain is built from TRBV20-1 and TRBJ1-3; D uncertain. V lost 0 bases to trimming and J lost 0 bases, with 6 bases between them. Germline V lookup: CDR1 DFQATT, CDR2 SNEGSKA (reference sequence). The CDR3 extends over 14 amino acids. Here the CDR3 DNA reads TGCAGTGCTAGAGATTCCGGCTCTGGAAACACCATATATTTT. This codes for CSARDSGSGNTIYF.

This clonotype was detected a few times. The chain links TRBV20-1 to TRBJ1-4; D unresolved. This CDR3 is 14 amino acids long. From germline, CDR1 is DFQATT and CDR2 SNEGSKA (reference sequence). Between the trimmed V and J ends, which lost 3 bases and 0 bases, there was a span of 8 bases. The DNA for the CDR3 is TGCAGTGCTAGGTTCCATCCAACTAATGAAAAACTGTTTTTT. Translation gives CSARFHPTNEKLFF.

This chain links TRBV24-1 with TRBJ2-3, with D maybe TRBD2 (7 bases). The germline V gene encodes CDR1 KGHDR and CDR2 SFDVKD. The CDR3 is made up of 15 amino acids. The V end lost 4 bases, the J end lost 2 bases, and 12 bases lay between the germline ends. This CDR3 reads CATSDPAGATDTQYF. DNA for the CDR3: TGTGCCACCAGTGACCCCGCGGGGGCCACAGATACGCAGTATTTT.

This clonotype was detected a few times. The chain is built from TRBV12-2 and TRBJ2-7. TRBV12-2 is termed a pseudogene. The CDR3 sequence is 15 residues long. The CDR3 DNA reads TGTGCAAGTCGCTCCATGCCCGACGACTCCTACGAGCAGTACTTC. Its protein is CASRSMPDDSYEQYF.

Notes on this clonotype: This sequence may be a read error, since a much larger clone differs from it by one base. This rearrangement joins TRBV28 to TRBJ2-7; unclear D gene. Looked up from germline, CDR1 is MDHEN and CDR2 is SYDVKM. V was cut by 2 bases and J by 3 bases, with 5 bases left in between. The CDR3 loop spans 12 amino acids. CDR3 amino acids: CASSLGVYEQYF. In DNA form, the CDR3 reads TGTGCCAGCAGTTTAGGGGTCTACGAGCAGTACTTC.

This clonotype came up a few times. The chain couples TRBV5-1 to TRBJ2-1; no definite D call. V lost 0 bases and J 0 bases, leaving 7 bases between the germline ends. This CDR3 spans 15 amino acids. Germline CDR1 SGHRS, CDR2 YFSETQ. Here the CDR3 reads CASSLAQSSYNEQFF. CDR3 nucleotides: TGCGCCAGCAGCTTGGCCCAGAGCTCCTACAATGAGCAGTTCTTC.

This clonotype was detected only a few times. The J gene is TRBJ2-7, the V gene TRBV12-2; TRBD2 reflects the table's D call only, with no check against the DNA. TRBV12-2 is a known pseudogene. The CDR3 runs to 18 residues. In DNA, the CDR3 is TGTGCAAGTCGCTTAGCGCGGTTCGAGCGGGAAAGCTCCTACGAGCAGTACTTC. It specifies CASRLARFERESSYEQYF.

The V and J genes are TRBV5-1 and TRBJ2-1, with 11 bases lining up with TRBD2. The trim removed 0 bases at V and 7 bases at J, leaving 12 bases unmatched. The CDR3 consists of 18 residues. Germline V CDR1 and CDR2: SGHRS, YFSETQ. The CDR3 coding sequence is TGCGCCAGCAGCTTGGCCAGGTACGGGACTAGCGGCTCTAATGAGCAGTTCTTC. Its protein is CASSLARYGTSGSNEQFF.

The chain combines TRBV24-1 with TRBJ1-1; TRBD1 agrees at 8 bases. The V segment lost 2 bases and the J segment 3 bases; nucleotides outside the gene matches: 4. This CDR3 comprises 15 residues. Germline CDR1 and CDR2: KGHDR and SFDVKD. In DNA, the CDR3 is TGTGCCACCAGTGATTCGGGCAGGGGGCACACTGAAGCTTTCTTT. Its translation is CATSDSGRGHTEAFF.

This clonotype showed up just a few times. Written as DNA, the CDR3 is TGTGCCATCAGTGAGACAGGTTACTATGGCTACACCTTC. This sequence encodes CAISETGYYGYTF. The chain uses TRBV10-3 and TRBJ1-2, with a possible D match to TRBD1 (5 bases). CDR1 is ENHRY, CDR2 SYGVKD, per germline. The CDR3 is 13 amino acids. Deletions cut 2 bases from V and 3 bases from J, with 7 bases between.

This clonotype occurred many times. The rearrangement joins TRBV7-6 to TRBJ2-7, with 7 bases identical to TRBD1. The J segment lost 0 bases and the V segment lost 3 bases, leaving 11 bases of the junction unmatched. This CDR3 comprises 17 residues. Germline V gene sequence: CDR1 SGHVS, CDR2 FNYEAQ. The CDR3: CASSLVPGGTGSYEQYF. DNA of the CDR3: TGTGCCAGCAGCTTGGTCCCAGGGGGTACCGGCTCCTACGAGCAGTACTTC.

This clonotype was found a few times. The chain combines TRBV25-1 with TRBJ1-6, with 9 positions matching TRBD1. Germline CDR1 and CDR2: MGHDK and SYGVNS. V was clipped by 4 bases and J by 7 bases; unmatched bases: 11. The CDR3 is 17 amino acids. The CDR3 is CASSGSPGQGLNSPLHF. DNA for the CDR3: TGTGCCAGCAGTGGGTCCCCGGGACAGGGCTTAAATTCACCCCTCCACTTT.

The chain employs TRBV12-3 or TRBV12-4 and TRBJ2-2, with D unresolved. The CDR3 totals 15 residues. V gave up 6 bases and J gave up 0 bases, with 11 bases separating them. As DNA, the CDR3 is TGTGCCAGCAGCACAGCCCAAGCGAACACCGGGGAGCTGTTTTTT. Its translation is CASSTAQANTGELFF.

This clonotype was recorded at least ten times. The genes are TRBV7-8 and TRBJ2-1, with 12 bases matching TRBD2. This CDR3 is 18 amino acids long. The V gene's germline CDR1 is SGHVS and CDR2 FQNEAQ. Trimming removed 2 bases from V and 7 bases from J; junction bases left unmatched: 12. The CDR3 region is CASSLTSGGYTDQNEQFF. The CDR3 nucleotides are TGTGCCAGCAGCTTAACTAGCGGGGGGTACACCGACCAGAATGAGCAGTTCTTC.

This clonotype occurred a few times. The V call is TRBV20-1, the J call TRBJ2-7; the D gene is possibly TRBD1 (6 bases). Per the germline V gene, CDR1 is DFQATT and CDR2 is SNEGSKA (reference sequence). Trimming cost V 1 base and J 1 base, with 8 bases left between them. The CDR3 sequence is 13 residues long. The DNA for the CDR3 is TGCAGTGCTAGAGTCAGGGGATCCTACGAGCAGTACTTC. It codes for CSARVRGSYEQYF.

This rearrangement joins TRBV25-1 to TRBJ2-5, with TRBD1 matching 9 bases. J lost 2 bases, V lost 3 bases, and 4 bases had no gene match. Germline V gives CDR1 MGHDK, CDR2 SYGVNS. The CDR3 covers 15 residues. The CDR3 protein is CASSDPGQGQETQYF. The DNA of the CDR3 is TGTGCCAGCAGTGACCCGGGACAGGGACAAGAGACCCAGTACTTC.

The V call is TRBV5-1, the J call TRBJ1-1, with 8 bases lining up with TRBD1. CDR1 is SGHRS, CDR2 YFSETQ, per germline. V was clipped by 0 bases and J by 3 bases; unmatched bases: 4. The CDR3 length is 15 residues. The CDR3 DNA is TGCGCCAGCAGCTTGGGAGACAGGGGAGACACTGAAGCTTTCTTT. Protein: CASSLGDRGDTEAFF.

In its sample, this clonotype was seen many times. The genes are TRBV4-2 and TRBJ2-2; D call uncertain. The V gene lost 6 bases and the J gene lost 6 bases, with 17 bases spanning the gap. Germline values: CDR1 LGHNA, CDR2 YNFKEQ. The CDR3 covers 15 residues. CDR3 sequence (DNA): TGTGCCAGCAGTCCAAGTGTATTTTGGTCCGGGGAGCTGTTTTTT. It translates to CASSPSVFWSGELFF.